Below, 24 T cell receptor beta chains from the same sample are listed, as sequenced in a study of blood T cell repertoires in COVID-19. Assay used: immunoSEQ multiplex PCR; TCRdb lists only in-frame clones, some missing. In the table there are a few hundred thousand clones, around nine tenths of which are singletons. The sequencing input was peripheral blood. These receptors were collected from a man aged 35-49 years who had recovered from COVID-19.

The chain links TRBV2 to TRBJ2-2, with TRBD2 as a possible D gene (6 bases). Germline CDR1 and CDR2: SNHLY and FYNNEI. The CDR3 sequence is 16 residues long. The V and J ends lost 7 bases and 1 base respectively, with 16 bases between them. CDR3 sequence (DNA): TGTGCCAGCACTCTGGGGCTCGGGAGGAACACCGGGGAGCTGTTTTTT. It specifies CASTLGLGRNTGELFF.

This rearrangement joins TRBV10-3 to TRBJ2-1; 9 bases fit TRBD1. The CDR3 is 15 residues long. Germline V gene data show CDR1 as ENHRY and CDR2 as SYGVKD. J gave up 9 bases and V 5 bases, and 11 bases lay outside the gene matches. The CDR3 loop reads CAISIGTGPLIEQFF. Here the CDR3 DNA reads TGTGCCATCAGTATAGGGACAGGGCCGCTGATTGAGCAGTTCTTC.

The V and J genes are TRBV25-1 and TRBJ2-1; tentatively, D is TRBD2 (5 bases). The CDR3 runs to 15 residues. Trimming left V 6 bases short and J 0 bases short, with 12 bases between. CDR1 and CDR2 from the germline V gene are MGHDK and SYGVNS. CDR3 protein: CASSQDSRSYNEQFF. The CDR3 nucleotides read TGTGCCAGCAGCCAGGACTCCCGCTCCTACAATGAGCAGTTCTTC.

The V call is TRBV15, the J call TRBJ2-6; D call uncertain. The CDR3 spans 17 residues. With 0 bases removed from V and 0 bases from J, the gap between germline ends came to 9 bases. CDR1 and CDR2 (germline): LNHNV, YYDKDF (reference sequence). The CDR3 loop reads CATSRDISSSGANVLTF. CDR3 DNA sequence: TGTGCCACCAGCAGAGATATTAGCAGCTCTGGGGCCAACGTCCTGACTTTC.

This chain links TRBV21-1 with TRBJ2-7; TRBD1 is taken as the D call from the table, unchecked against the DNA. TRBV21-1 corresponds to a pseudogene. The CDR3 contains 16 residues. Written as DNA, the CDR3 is TGTGCCAGCAGCCGCTGGACAACGCAAATTCCCTACGAGCAGTACTTC. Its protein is CASSRWTTQIPYEQYF.

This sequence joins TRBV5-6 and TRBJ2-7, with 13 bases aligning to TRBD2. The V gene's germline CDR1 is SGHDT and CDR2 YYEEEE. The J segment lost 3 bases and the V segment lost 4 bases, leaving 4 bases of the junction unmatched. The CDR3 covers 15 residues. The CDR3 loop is CASSIRTSGGYEQYF. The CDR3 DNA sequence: TGTGCCAGCAGCATTCGGACTAGCGGGGGCTACGAGCAGTACTTC.

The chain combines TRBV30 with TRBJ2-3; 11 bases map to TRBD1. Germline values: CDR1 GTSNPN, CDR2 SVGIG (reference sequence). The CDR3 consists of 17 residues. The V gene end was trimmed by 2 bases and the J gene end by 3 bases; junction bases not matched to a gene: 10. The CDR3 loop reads CAWSRSWTGGATDTQYF. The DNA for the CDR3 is TGTGCCTGGAGTAGGAGTTGGACAGGGGGCGCGACAGATACGCAGTATTTT. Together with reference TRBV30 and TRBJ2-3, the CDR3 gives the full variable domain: SQTIHQWPATLVQPVGSPLSLECTVEGTSNPNLYWYRQAAGRGLQLLFYSVGIGQISSEVPQNLSASRPQDRQFILSSKKLLLSDSGFYLCAWSRSWTGGATDTQYFGPGTRLTVL.

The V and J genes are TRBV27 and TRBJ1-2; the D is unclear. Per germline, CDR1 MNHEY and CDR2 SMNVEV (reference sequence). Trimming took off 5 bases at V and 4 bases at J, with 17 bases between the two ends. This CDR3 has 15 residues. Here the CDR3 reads CASSPAGLSSYGYTF. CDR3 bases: TGTGCCAGCAGTCCTGCGGGCTTATCTAGCTATGGCTACACCTTC.

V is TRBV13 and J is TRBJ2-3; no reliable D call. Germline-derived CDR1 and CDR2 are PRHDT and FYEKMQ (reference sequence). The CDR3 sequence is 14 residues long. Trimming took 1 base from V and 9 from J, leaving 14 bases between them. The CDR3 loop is CASSLDGPTRTQYF. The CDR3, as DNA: TGTGCCAGCAGCTTAGATGGCCCCACCCGCACGCAGTATTTT.

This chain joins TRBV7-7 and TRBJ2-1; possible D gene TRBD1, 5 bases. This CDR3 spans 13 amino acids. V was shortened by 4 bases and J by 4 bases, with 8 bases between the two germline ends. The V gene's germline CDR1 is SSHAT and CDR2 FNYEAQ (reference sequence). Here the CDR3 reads CASSYAGYNEQFF. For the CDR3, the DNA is TGTGCCAGCAGCTATGCAGGGTACAATGAGCAGTTCTTC.

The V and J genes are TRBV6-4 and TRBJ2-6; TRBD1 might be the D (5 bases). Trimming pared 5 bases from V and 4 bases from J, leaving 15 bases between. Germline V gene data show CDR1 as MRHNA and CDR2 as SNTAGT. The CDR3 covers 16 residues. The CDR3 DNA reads TGTGCCAGCAGTCCATACTCAGGGTCCGGGGCCAACGTCCTGACTTTC. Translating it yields CASSPYSGSGANVLTF.

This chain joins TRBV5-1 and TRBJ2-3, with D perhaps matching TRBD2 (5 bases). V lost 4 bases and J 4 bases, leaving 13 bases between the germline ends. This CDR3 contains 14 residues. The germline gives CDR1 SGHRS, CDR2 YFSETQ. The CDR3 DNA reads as TGCGCCAGCAGCGGCACGACCGGGGCAGATACGCAGTATTTT. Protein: CASSGTTGADTQYF.

CDR3 sequence: CASTPDRGLTQYF. CDR3 DNA: TGTGCCAGCACCCCGGACAGGGGATTAACCCAGTACTTC. The chain joins TRBV6-5 to TRBJ2-5; 9 bases are shared with TRBD1. The CDR3 totals 13 residues. CDR1 MNHEY and CDR2 SVGAGI come from the germline V gene. The ends lost 7 bases at V and 8 bases at J; junction bases unmatched: 8.

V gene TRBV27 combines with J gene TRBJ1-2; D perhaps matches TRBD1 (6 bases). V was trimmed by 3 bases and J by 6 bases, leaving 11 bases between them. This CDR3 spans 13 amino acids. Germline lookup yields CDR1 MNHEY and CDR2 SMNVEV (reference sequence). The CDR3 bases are TGTGCCAGCAGTTTTTCGCAGGGGCATGGCTACACCTTC. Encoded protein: CASSFSQGHGYTF.

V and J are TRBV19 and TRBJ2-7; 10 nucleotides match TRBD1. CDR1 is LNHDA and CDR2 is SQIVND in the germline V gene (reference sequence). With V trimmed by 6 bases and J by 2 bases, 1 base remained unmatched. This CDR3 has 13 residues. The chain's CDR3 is CASRGTGAYEQYF. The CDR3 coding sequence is TGTGCCAGTAGAGGGACAGGGGCCTACGAGCAGTACTTC.

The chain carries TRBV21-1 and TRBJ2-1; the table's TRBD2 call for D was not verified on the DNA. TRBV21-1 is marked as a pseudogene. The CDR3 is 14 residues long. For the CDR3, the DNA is TGTGCCTACTCCAGGGGTATCAGCGGGACAGAGCAGTTCTTC. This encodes CAYSRGISGTEQFF.

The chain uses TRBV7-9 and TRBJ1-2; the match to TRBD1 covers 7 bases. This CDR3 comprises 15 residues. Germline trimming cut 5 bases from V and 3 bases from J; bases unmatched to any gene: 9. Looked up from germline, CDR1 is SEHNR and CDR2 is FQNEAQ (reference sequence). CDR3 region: CASSESRQGDYGYTF. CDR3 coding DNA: TGTGCCAGCAGCGAATCTCGGCAGGGGGACTATGGCTACACCTTC.

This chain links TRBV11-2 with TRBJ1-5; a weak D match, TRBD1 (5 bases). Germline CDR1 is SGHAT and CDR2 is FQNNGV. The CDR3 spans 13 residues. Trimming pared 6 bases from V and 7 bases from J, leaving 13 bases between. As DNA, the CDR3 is TGTGCCAGCAGTCGACAGACCGGACAGCCCCAGCATTTT. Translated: CASSRQTGQPQHF.

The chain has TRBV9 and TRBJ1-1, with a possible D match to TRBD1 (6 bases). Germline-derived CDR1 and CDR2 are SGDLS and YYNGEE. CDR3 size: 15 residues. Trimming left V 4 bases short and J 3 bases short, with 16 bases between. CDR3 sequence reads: CASSRGGVQDTEAFF. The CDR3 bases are TGTGCCAGCAGCAGAGGGGGGGTTCAAGACACTGAAGCTTTCTTT. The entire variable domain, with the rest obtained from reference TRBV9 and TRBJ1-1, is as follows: DSGVTQTPKHLITATGQRVTLRCSPRSGDLSVYWYQQSLDQGLQFLIQYYNGEERAKGNILERFSAQQFPDLHSELNLSSLELGDSALYFCASSRGGVQDTEAFFGQGTRLTVV.

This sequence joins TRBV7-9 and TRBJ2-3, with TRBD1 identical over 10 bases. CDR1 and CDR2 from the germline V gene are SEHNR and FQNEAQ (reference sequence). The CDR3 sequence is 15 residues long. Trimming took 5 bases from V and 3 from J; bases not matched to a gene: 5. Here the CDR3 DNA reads TGTGCCAGCAGCCTGGACAGGGGGAGAACAGATACGCAGTATTTT. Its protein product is CASSLDRGRTDTQYF.

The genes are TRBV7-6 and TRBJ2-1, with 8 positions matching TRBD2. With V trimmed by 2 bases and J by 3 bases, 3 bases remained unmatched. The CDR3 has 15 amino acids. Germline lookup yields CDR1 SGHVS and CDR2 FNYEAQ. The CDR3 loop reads CASSLRSGNYNEQFF. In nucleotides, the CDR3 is TGTGCCAGCAGCTTACGTAGCGGGAACTACAATGAGCAGTTCTTC.

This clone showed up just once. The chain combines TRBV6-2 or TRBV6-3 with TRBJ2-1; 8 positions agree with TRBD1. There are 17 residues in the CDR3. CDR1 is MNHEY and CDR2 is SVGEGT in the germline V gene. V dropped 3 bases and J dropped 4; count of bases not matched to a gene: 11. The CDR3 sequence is CASSYGAGGTGYNEQFF. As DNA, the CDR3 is TGTGCCAGCAGTTATGGGGCAGGGGGGACAGGTTACAATGAGCAGTTCTTC.

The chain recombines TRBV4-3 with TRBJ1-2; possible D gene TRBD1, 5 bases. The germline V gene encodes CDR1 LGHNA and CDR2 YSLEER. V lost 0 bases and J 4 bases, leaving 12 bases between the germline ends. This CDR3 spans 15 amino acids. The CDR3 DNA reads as TGCGCCAGCAGCCAAGATCAAGGGGTTGCCTATGGCTACACCTTC. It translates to CASSQDQGVAYGYTF.

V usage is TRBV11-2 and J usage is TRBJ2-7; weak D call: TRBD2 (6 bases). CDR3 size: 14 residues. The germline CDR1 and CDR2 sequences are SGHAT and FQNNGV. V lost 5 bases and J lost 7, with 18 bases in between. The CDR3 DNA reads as TGTGCCAGCAGCGGGATCGGGCGGGATCCAGAGCAGTACTTC. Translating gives CASSGIGRDPEQYF.